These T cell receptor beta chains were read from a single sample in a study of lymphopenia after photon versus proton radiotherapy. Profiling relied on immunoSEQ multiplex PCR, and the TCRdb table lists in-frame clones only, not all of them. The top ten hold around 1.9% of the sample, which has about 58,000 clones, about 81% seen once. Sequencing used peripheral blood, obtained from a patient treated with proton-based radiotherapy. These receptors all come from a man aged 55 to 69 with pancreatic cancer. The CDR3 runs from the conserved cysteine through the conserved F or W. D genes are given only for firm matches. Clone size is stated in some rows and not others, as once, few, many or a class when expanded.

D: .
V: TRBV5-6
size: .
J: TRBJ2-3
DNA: TGTGCCAGCAGCTTATCCGGCAGGGCCAGCACAGATACGCAGTATTTT
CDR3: CASSLSGRASTDTQYF

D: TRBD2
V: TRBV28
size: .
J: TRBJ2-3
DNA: TGTGCCAGCAGCGTGACTAGCGGATACACAGATACGCAGTATTTT
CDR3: CASSVTSGYTDTQYF

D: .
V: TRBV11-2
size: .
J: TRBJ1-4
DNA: TGTGCCAGCAGCATCGGTCTGGTGGGAACTAATGAAAAACTGTTTTTT
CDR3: CASSIGLVGTNEKLFF

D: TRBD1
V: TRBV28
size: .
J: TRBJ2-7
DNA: TGTGCCAGCAGTCCCTCCGACAGGGCAGGCTACGAGCAGTACTTC
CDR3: CASSPSDRAGYEQYF

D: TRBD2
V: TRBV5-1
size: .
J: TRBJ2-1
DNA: TGCGCCAGCAGCCAGACTAGCGGGAGGGCCTATGAGCAGTTCTTC
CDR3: CASSQTSGRAYEQFF

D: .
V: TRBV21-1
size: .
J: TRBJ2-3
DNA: TGTGCCAGCAGCAACGCGACTAGATTCACAGATACGCAGTATTTT
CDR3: CASSNATRFTDTQYF

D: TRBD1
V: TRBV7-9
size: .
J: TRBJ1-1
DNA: TGTGCCAGCACCCAGGGGGTGAACACTGAAGCTTTCTTT
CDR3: CASTQGVNTEAFF

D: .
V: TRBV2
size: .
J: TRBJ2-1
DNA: TGTGCCAGCAGGACCGGGACGAGCTCCTACAATGAGCAGTTCTTC
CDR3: CASRTGTSSYNEQFF

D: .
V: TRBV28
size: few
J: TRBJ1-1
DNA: TGTGCCAGCAGTACAGGAGGGACTGAAGCTTTCTTT
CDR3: CASSTGGTEAFF

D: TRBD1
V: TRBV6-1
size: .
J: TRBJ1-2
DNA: TGTGCCAGCAGCCGGGACAGGGGTAACTATGGCTACACCTTC
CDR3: CASSRDRGNYGYTF

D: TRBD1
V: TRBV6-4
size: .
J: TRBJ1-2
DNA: TGTGCCAGCAGTTCCGCCGGACAGGGCCTTGGGGGCTACACCTTC
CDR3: CASSSAGQGLGGYTF

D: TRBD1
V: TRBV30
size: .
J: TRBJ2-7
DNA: TGTGCCTGGACACCTCTAAAACCGGGACAGGGGATCAACGAGCAGTACTTC
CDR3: CAWTPLKPGQGINEQYF

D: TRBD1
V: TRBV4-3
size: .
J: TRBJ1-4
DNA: TGCGCCAGCAGCCAAGCCGGGACAGATAATGAAAAACTGTTTTTT
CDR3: CASSQAGTDNEKLFF

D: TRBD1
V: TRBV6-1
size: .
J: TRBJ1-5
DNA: TGTGCCAGCAGGCGACAGGGGGCAGGTCTGCCCCAGCATTTT
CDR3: CASRRQGAGLPQHF

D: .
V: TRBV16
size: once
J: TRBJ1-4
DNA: TGTGCCAGCAGGCCGGTGGGGGTTGGTGAAAAACTGTTTTTT
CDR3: CASRPVGVGEKLFF

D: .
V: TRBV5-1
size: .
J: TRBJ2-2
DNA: TGCGCCAGCAGCTTGGTGTCAGGGAGGGAGCTGTTTTTT
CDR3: CASSLVSGRELFF

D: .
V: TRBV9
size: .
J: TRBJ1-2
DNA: TGTGCCAGCAGCGTGGGGGGGAGGACCTATGGCTACACCTTC
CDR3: CASSVGGRTYGYTF

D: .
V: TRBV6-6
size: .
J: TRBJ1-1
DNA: TGTGCCAGCAGCCCCTGGGGAACTGAAGCTTTCTTT
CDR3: CASSPWGTEAFF

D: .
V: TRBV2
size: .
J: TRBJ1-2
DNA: TGTGCCAGCAGTGGAACACCTCCCAACTATGGCTACACCTTC
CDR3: CASSGTPPNYGYTF

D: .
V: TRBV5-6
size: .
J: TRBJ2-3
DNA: TGTGCCAGCAGCTTGGCGGGGGCCAGCACAGATACGCAGTATTTT
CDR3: CASSLAGASTDTQYF

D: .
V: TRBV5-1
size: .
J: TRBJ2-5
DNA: TGCGCCAGCAGTTCCGGGAGCCAAGAGACCCAGTACTTC
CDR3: CASSSGSQETQYF

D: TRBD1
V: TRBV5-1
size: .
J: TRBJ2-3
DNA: TGCGCCAGCAGCTTGACAGGGGCCAGCACAGATACGCAGTATTTT
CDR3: CASSLTGASTDTQYF

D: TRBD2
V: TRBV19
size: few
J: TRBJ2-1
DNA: TGTGCCAGTATCGGACTAGCGGGAGTAGGGGAGCAGTTCTTC
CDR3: CASIGLAGVGEQFF

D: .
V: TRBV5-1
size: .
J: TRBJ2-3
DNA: TGCGCCAGCAGCTTGCAGCGGAGCACAGATACGCAGTATTTT
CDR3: CASSLQRSTDTQYF

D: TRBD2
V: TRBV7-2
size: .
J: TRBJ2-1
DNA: TGTGCCAGCAGCGCGGGACTAGCGCCCAACAATGAGCAGTTCTTC
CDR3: CASSAGLAPNNEQFF

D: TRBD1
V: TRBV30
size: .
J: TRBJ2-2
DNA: TGTGCCTGGAGGGACAGGGTGAACACCGGGGAGCTGTTTTTT
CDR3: CAWRDRVNTGELFF

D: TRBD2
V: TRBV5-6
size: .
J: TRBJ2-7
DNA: TGTGCCAGCAGCTTGGTACCAGCGGGGTCAACCTACGAGCAGTACTTC
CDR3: CASSLVPAGSTYEQYF

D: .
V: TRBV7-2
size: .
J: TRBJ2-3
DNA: TGTGCCAGCAGCTTAGATGTGGGATCCGATACGCAGTATTTT
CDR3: CASSLDVGSDTQYF

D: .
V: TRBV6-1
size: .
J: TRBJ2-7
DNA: TGTGCCAGCAGTGAGCTACTAGCCGGAGAGGGTGAGCAGTACTTC
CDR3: CASSELLAGEGEQYF

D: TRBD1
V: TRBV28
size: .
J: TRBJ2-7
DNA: TGTGCCAGCAGTTTATACAGGGGGCTCAACCTCTACGAGCAGTACTTC
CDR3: CASSLYRGLNLYEQYF

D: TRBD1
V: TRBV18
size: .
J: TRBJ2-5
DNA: TGTGCCAGCTCACCTGCGACAGGGTACCAAGAGACCCAGTACTTC
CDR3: CASSPATGYQETQYF

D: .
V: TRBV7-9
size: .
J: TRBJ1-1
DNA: TGTGCCAGCAGCTTAGGTCTGATGAACACTGAAGCTTTCTTT
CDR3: CASSLGLMNTEAFF

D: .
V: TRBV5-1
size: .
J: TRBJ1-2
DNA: TGCGCCAGCAGCTTGGCCTACGATAAAAGGTTAAGCGGCTACACCTTC
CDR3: CASSLAYDKRLSGYTF

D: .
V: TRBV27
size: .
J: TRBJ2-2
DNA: TGTGCCAGCAGTTTCCAGTTCTGGCAACAGAGCACCGGGGAGCTGTTTTTT
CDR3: CASSFQFWQQSTGELFF

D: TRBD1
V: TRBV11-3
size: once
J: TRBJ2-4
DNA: TGTGCCAGCAGCTTAGGGACAGGGGGGATGGCCAAAAACATTCAGTACTTC
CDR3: CASSLGTGGMAKNIQYF

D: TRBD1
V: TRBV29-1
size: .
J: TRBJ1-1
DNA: TGCAGCGTTACAGGGGGCGGCAGGAACACTGAAGCTTTCTTT
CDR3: CSVTGGGRNTEAFF

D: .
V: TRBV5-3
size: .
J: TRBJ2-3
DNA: TGTGCCAGAAGCTTGCCCAGCGGGCGATTCACAGATACGCAGTATTTT
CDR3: CARSLPSGRFTDTQYF

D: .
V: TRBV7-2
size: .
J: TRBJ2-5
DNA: TGTGCCAGCAGCCTTATGAGTGGACAAGAGACCCAGTACTTC
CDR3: CASSLMSGQETQYF

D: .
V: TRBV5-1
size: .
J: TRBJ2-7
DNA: TGCGCCAGCAGCCTCGGGGAAGGCTACGAGCAGTACTTC
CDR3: CASSLGEGYEQYF

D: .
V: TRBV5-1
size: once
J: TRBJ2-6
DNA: TGCGCCAGCAGCTTGGTTATTCTAGCTGCCGACTCTGGGGCCAACGTCCTGACTTTC
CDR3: CASSLVILAADSGANVLTF